The clone carrying this T cell receptor (beta chain) was counted at least ten times. The sample is drawn from a study of Graves' ophthalmopathy and Graves' hyperthyroidism. This CDR3 has 12 residues. Trimming took off 1 base at V and 2 bases at J, with 1 base between the two ends. The germline gives CDR1 KGHDR, CDR2 SFDVKD. Amplified TCR beta CDR3 regions were obtained using RNA transcripts as template. First-round RT-PCR used HTBI primers; second-round multiplex PCR followed. One entry per CDR3 protein results from TCRdb running MiXCR on the multiplex PCR reads. Of about 200,000 distinct CDR3 sequences in the sample, around 30% were seen once.

Sequenced input: peripheral blood. The chain combines TRBV24-1 with TRBJ2-5; no firm D call. The TCR sequence derives from a man aged 50 to 59 with Graves' ophthalmopathy. CDR3 loop: CATSDFQETQYF. CDR3 coding DNA: TGTGCCACCAGTGATTTTCAAGAGACCCAGTACTTC.